The next 19 T cell receptor beta chains were all read from a single sample in a study of cytomegalovirus exposure and HLA in healthy donors. Assay: immunoSEQ multiplex PCR; the TCRdb copy retains only in-frame clones and omits some. In the table there are 190,000 or so clones, 65% to 85% of which are singletons. Sequencing was performed on PBMCs. The receptors come from a woman aged 18-29 years in good health and CMV-seropositive.

The chain has TRBV27 and TRBJ1-1; unclear D gene. The V gene lost 0 bases and the J gene lost 0 bases, with 11 bases spanning the gap. CDR3 length equals 16 residues. Germline V CDR1 and CDR2: MNHEY, SMNVEV (reference sequence). The CDR3 reads CASSLSFSYMNTEAFF. The CDR3 bases are TGTGCCAGCAGTTTATCCTTCAGTTACATGAACACTGAAGCTTTCTTT.

This clone was picked up many times. The chain couples TRBV5-4 to TRBJ1-2; no firm D call. The V end lost 6 bases, the J end lost 6 bases, and 15 bases lay between the germline ends. This CDR3 has 13 amino acids. CDR1 SGHNT and CDR2 YYREEE come from the germline V gene (reference sequence). The CDR3 region has the DNA TGTGCCAGCACAAAGCTCGAAGTCGATGGCTACACCTTC. The encoded protein is CASTKLEVDGYTF.

Here the CDR3 reads CASSLWGAVYGYTF. The CDR3 nucleotides read TGTGCCAGCAGCTTATGGGGAGCAGTCTATGGCTACACCTTC. V usage is TRBV11-2 and J usage is TRBJ1-2; D remains ambiguous. The germline V and J ends were trimmed by 2 bases and 4 bases, with 11 bases remaining between them. Germline V gene data show CDR1 as SGHAT and CDR2 as FQNNGV. This CDR3 has 14 amino acids.

This chain uses TRBV9 with TRBJ1-2; 9 bases align to TRBD1. The germline CDR1 and CDR2 sequences are SGDLS and YYNGEE. Unmatched junction bases numbered 9, after V lost 4 bases and J lost 2 bases. The CDR3 runs 16 residues. In DNA form, the CDR3 reads TGTGCCAGCAGCACGCGGAGGGGACAGGGAAACTATGGCTACACCTTC. Translating gives CASSTRRGQGNYGYTF. Based on the CDR3 plus reference TRBV9 and TRBJ1-2, the full variable domain is DSGVTQTPKHLITATGQRVTLRCSPRSGDLSVYWYQQSLDQGLQFLIQYYNGEERAKGNILERFSAQQFPDLHSELNLSSLELGDSALYFCASSTRRGQGNYGYTFGSGTRLTVV.

The chain employs TRBV28 and TRBJ1-1, with D possibly being TRBD1 (5 bases). V was cut by 6 bases and J by 0 bases, with 8 bases left in between. The germline gives CDR1 MDHEN, CDR2 SYDVKM. The CDR3 totals 13 residues. The CDR3 DNA sequence: TGTGCCAGCAGAAGGGACTTGAACACTGAAGCTTTCTTT. Its translation is CASRRDLNTEAFF.

CDR3: CASSGPRTSYNEQFF. CDR3 sequence (DNA): TGTGCCAGCAGCGGGCCGAGGACTAGCTACAATGAGCAGTTCTTC. The J gene is TRBJ2-1, the V gene TRBV11-2, with TRBD2 identical over 7 bases. The V gene's germline CDR1 is SGHAT and CDR2 FQNNGV. V was clipped by 5 bases and J by 3 bases; unmatched bases: 7. The CDR3 covers 15 residues.

V usage is TRBV18 and J usage is TRBJ2-7; no clear D gene. The germline CDR1 and CDR2 sequences are KGHSH and LQKENI. Trimming took off 3 bases at V and 3 bases at J, with 21 bases between the two ends. The CDR3 totals 17 residues. This CDR3 is CASSPKTSPAYSYEQYF. As DNA, the CDR3 is TGTGCCAGCTCACCCAAAACCTCCCCCGCGTACAGCTACGAGCAGTACTTC.

The V and J genes are TRBV10-3 and TRBJ1-5; D not certain. CDR3 size: 15 residues. The V gene lost 5 bases and the J gene lost 5 bases, with 16 bases spanning the gap. Germline V CDR1 and CDR2: ENHRY, SYGVKD. The CDR3 is CAISPREGYHQPQHF. CDR3 bases: TGTGCCATCAGTCCCCGGGAGGGCTACCATCAGCCCCAGCATTTT.

The V call is TRBV5-1, the J call TRBJ2-5; D is possibly TRBD2 (7 bases). This CDR3 comprises 18 residues. V was shortened by 2 bases and J by 6 bases, with 26 bases between the two germline ends. Looked up from germline, CDR1 is SGHRS and CDR2 is YFSETQ. In nucleotides, the CDR3 is TGCGCCAGCAGCTTCCCACAAGGGGGGGCCGTGTTCGAACAGACCCAGTACTTC. This sequence encodes CASSFPQGGAVFEQTQYF.

The gene calls are TRBV27 and TRBJ2-5; TRBD1 aligns across 7 bases. CDR1 is MNHEY, CDR2 SMNVEV, per germline (reference sequence). V trimming: 6 bases; J trimming: 2 bases; junction bases outside the gene matches: 6. CDR3 length equals 14 residues. Here the CDR3 reads CASRTGTVQETQYF. The DNA of the CDR3 is TGTGCCAGCAGGACCGGGACAGTACAAGAGACCCAGTACTTC.

The V gene is TRBV7-3, the J gene TRBJ1-1; no definite D call. Trimming removed 2 bases at V and 1 base at J, with 5 bases between. Per germline, CDR1 SGHTA and CDR2 FQGTGA. The CDR3 is 13 amino acids. The DNA of the CDR3 is TGTGCCAGCAGCTTAGCTAAGAACACTGAAGCTTTCTTT. This sequence encodes CASSLAKNTEAFF.

The chain combines TRBV28 with TRBJ2-3; 10 positions match TRBD2. The trim removed 5 bases at V and 3 bases at J, leaving 5 bases unmatched. Germline lookup yields CDR1 MDHEN and CDR2 SYDVKM. The CDR3 covers 15 residues. The CDR3 DNA reads as TGTGCCAGCAGTGTAGCGGGGGGACGAACAGATACGCAGTATTTT. This translates into CASSVAGGRTDTQYF.

This chain links TRBV19 with TRBJ2-5, with TRBD1 matching over 7 bases. Germline lookup yields CDR1 LNHDA and CDR2 SQIVND (reference sequence). This CDR3 has 14 amino acids. V trimming: 5 bases; J trimming: 5 bases; junction bases outside the gene matches: 8. The CDR3 DNA sequence: TGTGCCAGTAGTCCCCAGACAGGGAGCGAGACCCAGTACTTC. This translates into CASSPQTGSETQYF.

This clone was detected only a few times. The rearrangement joins TRBV19 to TRBJ1-1, with a possible D match to TRBD1 (5 bases). The V end was cut by 4 bases, the J end by 4 bases, with 16 bases between. The germline gives CDR1 LNHDA, CDR2 SQIVND (reference sequence). The length of the CDR3 is 15 residues. The CDR3 reads CASSKVDILGTEAFF. The CDR3 bases are TGTGCCAGTAGTAAAGTGGACATTCTTGGCACTGAAGCTTTCTTT.

J is TRBJ1-6 and V is TRBV20-1; D unclear. This CDR3 spans 10 amino acids. Trimming shortened V by 7 bases and J by 13 bases, and 11 bases separated the two germline ends. The germline CDR1 and CDR2 sequences are DFQATT and SNEGSKA (reference sequence). The CDR3: CSVHPQPLHF. The CDR3 DNA follows: TGCAGTGTACACCCTCAGCCCCTCCACTTT.

The J gene is TRBJ2-2, the V gene TRBV6-5; D perhaps matches TRBD2 (6 bases). V lost 2 bases, J lost 5 bases, and 12 bases lay in between. In germline, CDR1 is MNHEY, CDR2 SVGAGI. The CDR3 extends over 15 amino acids. CDR3 protein: CASSYANGGTGELFF. Here the CDR3 DNA reads TGTGCCAGCAGTTACGCAAACGGGGGTACCGGGGAGCTGTTTTTT.

The chain links TRBV4-1 to TRBJ1-2; 7 nucleotides agree with TRBD1. Germline V lookup: CDR1 MGHRA, CDR2 YSYEKL. The CDR3 is 14 amino acids. V trimming: 8 bases; J trimming: 8 bases; junction bases outside the gene matches: 14. CDR3 nucleotide sequence: TGCGCCAGCCGCAACGGGCCCCTGACAGGGGGCTACACCTTC. Residues: CASRNGPLTGGYTF.

CDR3 residues: CATSRRRGDVAGELFF. For the CDR3, the DNA is TGTGCCACCAGCAGAAGGCGGGGGGACGTCGCCGGGGAGCTGTTTTTT. V is TRBV15 and J is TRBJ2-2; 8 nucleotides line up with TRBD2. The CDR3 runs to 16 residues. Germline CDR1 and CDR2: LNHNV and YYDKDF (reference sequence). The V segment lost 2 bases and the J segment 6 bases; nucleotides outside the gene matches: 8.

Details on this clone: The same CDR3 also results from other DNA sequences found in this sample. The DNA of the CDR3 is TGTGCCAGCAGAGACAGCTACGAGCAGTACTTC. Protein: CASRDSYEQYF. The chain recombines TRBV2 with TRBJ2-7; perhaps TRBD1 as D (5 bases). Germline CDR1 SNHLY, CDR2 FYNNEI. The CDR3 covers 11 residues. Trimming shortened V by 6 bases and J by 3 bases, and 6 bases separated the two germline ends.